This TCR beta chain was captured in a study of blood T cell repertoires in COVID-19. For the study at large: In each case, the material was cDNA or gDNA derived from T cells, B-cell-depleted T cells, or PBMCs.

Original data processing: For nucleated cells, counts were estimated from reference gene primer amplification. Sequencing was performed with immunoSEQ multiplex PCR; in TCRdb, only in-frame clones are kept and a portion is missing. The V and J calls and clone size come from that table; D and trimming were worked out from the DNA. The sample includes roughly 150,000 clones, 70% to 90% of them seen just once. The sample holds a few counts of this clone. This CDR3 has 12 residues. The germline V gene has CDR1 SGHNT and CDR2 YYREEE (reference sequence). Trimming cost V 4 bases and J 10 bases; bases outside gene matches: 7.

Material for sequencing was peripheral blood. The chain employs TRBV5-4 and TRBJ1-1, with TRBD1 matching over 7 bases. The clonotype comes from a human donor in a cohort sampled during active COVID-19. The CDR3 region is CASSGDREGAFF. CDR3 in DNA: TGTGCCAGCAGCGGAGACAGGGAAGGAGCTTTCTTT.